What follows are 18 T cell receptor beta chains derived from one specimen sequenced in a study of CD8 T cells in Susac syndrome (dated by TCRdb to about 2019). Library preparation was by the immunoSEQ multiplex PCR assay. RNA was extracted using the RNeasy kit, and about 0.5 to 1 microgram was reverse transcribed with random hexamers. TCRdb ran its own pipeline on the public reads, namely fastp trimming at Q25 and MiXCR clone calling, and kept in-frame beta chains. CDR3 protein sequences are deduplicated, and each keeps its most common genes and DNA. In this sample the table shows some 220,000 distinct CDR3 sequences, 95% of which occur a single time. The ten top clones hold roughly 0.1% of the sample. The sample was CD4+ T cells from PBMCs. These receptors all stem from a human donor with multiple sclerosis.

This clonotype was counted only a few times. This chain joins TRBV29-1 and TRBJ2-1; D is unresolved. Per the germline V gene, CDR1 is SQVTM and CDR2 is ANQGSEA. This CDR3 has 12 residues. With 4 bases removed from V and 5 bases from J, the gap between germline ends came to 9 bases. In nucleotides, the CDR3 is TGCAGCGTTGGAGGAAACCACAATGAGCAGTTCTTC. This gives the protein CSVGGNHNEQFF.

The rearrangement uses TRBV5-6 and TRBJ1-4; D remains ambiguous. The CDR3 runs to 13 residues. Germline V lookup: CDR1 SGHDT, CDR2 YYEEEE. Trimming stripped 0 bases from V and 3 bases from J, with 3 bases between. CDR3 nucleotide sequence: TGTGCCAGCAGCTTGGGGCCTAATGAAAAACTGTTTTTT. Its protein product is CASSLGPNEKLFF.

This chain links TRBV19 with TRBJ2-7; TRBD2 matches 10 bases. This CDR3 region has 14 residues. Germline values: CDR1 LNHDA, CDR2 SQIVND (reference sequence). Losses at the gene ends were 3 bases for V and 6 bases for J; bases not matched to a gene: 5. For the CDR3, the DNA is TGTGCCAGTAGTATCTTAGCGGGAGGACGCGAGCAGTACTTC. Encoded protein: CASSILAGGREQYF.

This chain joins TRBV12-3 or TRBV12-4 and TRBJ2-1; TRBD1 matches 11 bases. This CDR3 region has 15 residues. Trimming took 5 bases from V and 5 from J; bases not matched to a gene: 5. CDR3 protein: CASSHRDRGNNEQFF. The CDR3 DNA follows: TGTGCCAGCAGTCACCGGGACAGGGGGAACAATGAGCAGTTCTTC.

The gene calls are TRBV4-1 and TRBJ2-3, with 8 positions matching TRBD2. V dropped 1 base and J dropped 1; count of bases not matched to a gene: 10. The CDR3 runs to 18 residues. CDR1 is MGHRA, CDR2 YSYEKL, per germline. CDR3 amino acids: CASSQGALIAGRTDTQYF. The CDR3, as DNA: TGCGCCAGCAGCCAAGGTGCGTTGATAGCGGGACGCACAGATACGCAGTATTTT.

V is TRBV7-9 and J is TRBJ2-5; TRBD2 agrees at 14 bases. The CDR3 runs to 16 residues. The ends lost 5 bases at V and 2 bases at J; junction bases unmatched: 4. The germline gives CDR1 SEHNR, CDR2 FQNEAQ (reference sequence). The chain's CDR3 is CASSARTSGGQETQYF. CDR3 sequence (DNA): TGTGCCAGCAGCGCGAGGACTAGCGGGGGGCAAGAGACCCAGTACTTC.

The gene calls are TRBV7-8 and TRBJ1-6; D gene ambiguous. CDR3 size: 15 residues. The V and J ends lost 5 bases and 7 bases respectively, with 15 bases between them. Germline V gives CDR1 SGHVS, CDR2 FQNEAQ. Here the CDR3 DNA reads TGTGCCAGCAGCAAACTCAGAAGCAGGAATTCACCCCTCCACTTT. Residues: CASSKLRSRNSPLHF. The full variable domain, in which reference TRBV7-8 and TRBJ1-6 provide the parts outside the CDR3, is GAGVSQSPRYKVAKRGQDVALRCDPISGHVSLFWYQQALGQGPEFLTYFQNEAQLDKSGLPSDRFFAERPEGSVSTLKIQRTQQEDSAVYLCASSKLRSRNSPLHFGNGTRLTVT.

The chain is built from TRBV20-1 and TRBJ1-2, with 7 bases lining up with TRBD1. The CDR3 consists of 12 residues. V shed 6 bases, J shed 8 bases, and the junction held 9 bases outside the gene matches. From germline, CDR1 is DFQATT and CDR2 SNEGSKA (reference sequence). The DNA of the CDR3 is TGCAGTGCCACGGGACAGTACAAGGGCTACACCTTC. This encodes CSATGQYKGYTF.

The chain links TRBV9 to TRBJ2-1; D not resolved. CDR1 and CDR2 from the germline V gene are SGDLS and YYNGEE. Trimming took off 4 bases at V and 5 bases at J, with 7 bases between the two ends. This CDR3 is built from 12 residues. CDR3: CASSPQDNEQFF. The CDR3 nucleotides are TGTGCCAGCAGCCCCCAGGACAATGAGCAGTTCTTC.

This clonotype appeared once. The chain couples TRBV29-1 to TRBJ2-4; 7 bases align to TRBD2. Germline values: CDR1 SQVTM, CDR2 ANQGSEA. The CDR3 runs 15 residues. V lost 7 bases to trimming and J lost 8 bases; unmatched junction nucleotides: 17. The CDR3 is CSAQVRDPREDIQYF. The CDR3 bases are TGCAGCGCACAAGTCCGGGACCCACGGGAGGACATTCAGTACTTC.

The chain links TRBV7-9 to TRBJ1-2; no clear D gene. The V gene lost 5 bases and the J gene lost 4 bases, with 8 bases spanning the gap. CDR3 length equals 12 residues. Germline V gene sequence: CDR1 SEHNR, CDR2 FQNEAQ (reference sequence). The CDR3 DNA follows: TGTGCCAGCAGCAGTCAGGCCTATGGCTACACCTTC. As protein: CASSSQAYGYTF.

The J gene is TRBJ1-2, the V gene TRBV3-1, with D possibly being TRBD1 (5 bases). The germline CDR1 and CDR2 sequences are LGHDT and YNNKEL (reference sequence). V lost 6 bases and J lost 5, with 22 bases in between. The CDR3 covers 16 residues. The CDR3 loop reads CASSDGRGRGEYGYTF. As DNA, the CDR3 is TGTGCCAGCAGTGACGGACGGGGACGGGGAGAGTATGGCTACACCTTC. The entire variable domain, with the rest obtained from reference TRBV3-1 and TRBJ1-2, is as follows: DTAVSQTPKYLVTQMGNDKSIKCEQNLGHDTMYWYKQDSKKFLKIMFSYNNKELIINETVPNRFSPKSPDKAHLNLHINSLELGDSAVYFCASSDGRGRGEYGYTFGSGTRLTVV.

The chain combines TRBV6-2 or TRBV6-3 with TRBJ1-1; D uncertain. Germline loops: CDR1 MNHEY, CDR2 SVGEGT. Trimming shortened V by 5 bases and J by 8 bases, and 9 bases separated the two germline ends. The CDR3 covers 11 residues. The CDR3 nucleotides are TGTGCCAGCAGTGAGGTCTCAGAAGCTTTCTTT. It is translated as CASSEVSEAFF.

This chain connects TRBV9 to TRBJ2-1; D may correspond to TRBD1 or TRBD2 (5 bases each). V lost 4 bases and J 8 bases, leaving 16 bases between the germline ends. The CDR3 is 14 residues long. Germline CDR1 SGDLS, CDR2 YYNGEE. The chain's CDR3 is CASSTGPRYHEQFF. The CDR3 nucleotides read TGTGCCAGCAGCACGGGACCTCGGTACCATGAGCAGTTCTTC.

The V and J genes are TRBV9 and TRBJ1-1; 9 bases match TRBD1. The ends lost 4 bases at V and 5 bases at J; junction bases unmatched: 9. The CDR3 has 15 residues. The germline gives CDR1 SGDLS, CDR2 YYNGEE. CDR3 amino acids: CASSPGDREGTEAFF. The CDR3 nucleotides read TGTGCCAGCAGCCCCGGGGACAGGGAAGGGACTGAAGCTTTCTTT.

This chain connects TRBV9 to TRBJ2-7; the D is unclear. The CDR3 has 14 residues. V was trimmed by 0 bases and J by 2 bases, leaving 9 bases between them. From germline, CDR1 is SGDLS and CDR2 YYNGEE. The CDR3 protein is CASSVVPDPYEQYF. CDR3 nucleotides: TGTGCCAGCAGCGTAGTTCCGGATCCCTACGAGCAGTACTTC.

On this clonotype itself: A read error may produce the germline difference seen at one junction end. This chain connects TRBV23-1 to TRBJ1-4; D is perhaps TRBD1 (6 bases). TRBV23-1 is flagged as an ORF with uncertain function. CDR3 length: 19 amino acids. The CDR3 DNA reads TGCGCCAGCAGCATAAAAAGACAGGAATTTTTGCCAACAAATGAAAAACTGTTTTTT. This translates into CASSIKRQEFLPTNEKLFF.

Here the CDR3 DNA reads TGTGCCCACCGGGCAGGGACTAGCGGTAGGTTTGTGGATGAGCAGTTCTTC. As protein: CAHRAGTSGRFVDEQFF. The chain carries TRBV30 and TRBJ2-1; 11 bases align to TRBD2. V gave up 8 bases and J gave up 8 bases; unmatched junction bases: 20. Looked up from germline, CDR1 is GTSNPN and CDR2 is SVGIG (reference sequence). CDR3 length: 17 amino acids.